This TCR beta chain emerged from a study of OX40 agonist ivuxolimab in advanced cancers. Study-level information: An anti-OX40 (CD134) antibody with agonistic activity, ivuxolimab, was administered to patients.

A history of autoimmune disease or systemic immunosuppression excluded patients. On this clone: As yet, its antigen is unknown.

Profiling relied on immunoSEQ multiplex PCR, and the TCRdb table lists in-frame clones only, not all of them. The table has about 66,000 clones, 85% seen once; the top ten hold roughly 0.74%. The study's findings and limits: The expanded peripheral T cells' antigen specificity was not determined. The 0.1-3.0 mg/kg partial responders had among the lowest clonal expansion.

This TCR was recovered from an adult with an advanced solid tumor such as melanoma, head and neck, liver or kidney cancer. The sequencing used CD4+ or CD8+ T cells sorted from blood, collected in a trial of the OX40 agonist ivuxolimab.

CDR3 in amino acids: CASSHSFGRESVYGYTF. CDR3 coding DNA: TGCGCCAGCAGCCACTCCTTCGGGAGGGAGAGTGTCTATGGCTACACCTTC. The chain employs TRBV4-3 and TRBJ1-2, with unresolved D. This CDR3 is 17 amino acids long. The germline V and J ends were trimmed by 3 bases and 4 bases, with 21 bases remaining between them. Germline assignment: CDR1 LGHNA and CDR2 YSLEER.